What follows describes a single T cell receptor (beta chain). This sample stems from a study of T-cell reconstitution after alpha-beta-depleted transplantation in children. The TCRbeta library was prepared with unique molecular identifiers. TCRdb passed the PCR reads through MiXCR, listing each CDR3 protein once. The sample lists hundreds of thousands of distinct CDR3 sequences, more than 10% seen once, with 2% to 3% in the top ten. With 3 bases clipped from V and 6 bases from J, the junction kept 9 bases outside the gene matches. The CDR3 length is 14 residues. Germline CDR1 and CDR2: DFQATT and SNEGSKA (reference sequence).

The rearrangement links TRBV20-1 to TRBJ2-7, with TRBD1 matching over 9 bases. This TCR was recovered from a human donor who donated a stem cell graft to a child with acute lymphoblastic leukemia. Sequences were derived from PBMCs from the stem cell graft donor, sampled from the stem cell graft. DNA for the CDR3: TGCAGTGCTAGTCCCGGGACAGGGTCTGGCGAGCAGTACTTC. Translating gives CSASPGTGSGEQYF.